Below, 10 T cell receptor beta chains from the same sample are listed, as sequenced in a study of cytomegalovirus exposure and HLA in healthy donors. In the PCR, 60 Vbeta and 13 Jbeta primers were used. Repertoires were generated with immunoSEQ multiplex PCR, while TCRdb's copy carries only in-frame clones and drops some. The table records 90,000 to 150,000 clones, 63% of them present only once. Sequencing was done on a sample of PBMCs. The receptors shown here come from a man in his forties in good health and CMV-seropositive.

The chain combines TRBV19 with TRBJ2-2; TRBD2 agrees at 7 bases. Germline trimming cut 4 bases from V and 2 bases from J; bases unmatched to any gene: 4. This CDR3 has 15 residues. Germline V CDR1 and CDR2: LNHDA, SQIVND (reference sequence). For the CDR3, the DNA is TGTGCCAGTAGTAAACTAGCGACCAACACCGGGGAGCTGTTTTTT. This translates into CASSKLATNTGELFF.

The chain combines TRBV5-1 with TRBJ1-1; D might be TRBD1 (6 bases). Germline CDR1 and CDR2: SGHRS and YFSETQ. V lost 1 base, J lost 11 bases, and 21 bases lay in between. The CDR3 has 15 amino acids. The CDR3 nucleotides read TGCGCCAGCAGCTTGTGGGGGAGGGGGGGCGTGAAGGCTTTCTTT. This codes for CASSLWGRGGVKAFF. Full variable domain (remainder filled in from reference TRBV5-1 and TRBJ1-1): KAGVTQTPRYLIKTRGQQVTLSCSPISGHRSVSWYQQTPGQGLQFLFEYFSETQRNKGNFPGRFSGRQFSNSRSEMNVSTLELGDSALYLCASSLWGRGGVKAFFGQGTRLTVV.

The V and J genes are TRBV6-5 and TRBJ2-7, with a weak D call TRBD1 (5 bases). V gave up 0 bases and J gave up 2 bases, with 8 bases separating them. The CDR3 loop spans 14 amino acids. In germline, CDR1 is MNHEY, CDR2 SVGAGI. In nucleotides, the CDR3 is TGTGCCAGCAGTTACTCAGGGGCAGCCTACGAGCAGTACTTC. Translated, it gives CASSYSGAAYEQYF.

The chain combines TRBV6-5 with TRBJ1-5; 10 nucleotides match TRBD1. This CDR3 has 14 residues. Unmatched junction bases numbered 2, after V lost 4 bases and J lost 5 bases. Germline V CDR1 and CDR2: MNHEY, SVGAGI. CDR3 in DNA: TGTGCCAGCAGTTTAGGACAGGGGGATCAGCCCCAGCATTTT. This codes for CASSLGQGDQPQHF.

This clone has a single count. The genes are TRBV5-1 and TRBJ2-5; 9 bases agree with TRBD2. V shed 4 bases and J 3 bases; nucleotides not matched to a gene: 10. Germline V gene data show CDR1 as SGHRS and CDR2 as YFSETQ. The CDR3 runs to 16 residues. For the CDR3, the DNA is TGCGCCAGCAGCATGACCCCGACTAGCGGCAAAGAGACCCAGTACTTC. Its protein product is CASSMTPTSGKETQYF.

The chain links TRBV5-1 to TRBJ1-4, with 7 bases that match TRBD1. The CDR3 contains 14 residues. From germline, CDR1 is SGHRS and CDR2 YFSETQ. J was trimmed by 8 bases and V by 3 bases; bases with no gene match: 7. The CDR3 reads CASSSRTGLEKLFF. CDR3 coding DNA: TGCGCCAGCAGCTCTCGGACAGGCTTGGAAAAACTGTTTTTT.

The rearrangement uses TRBV18 and TRBJ1-5; 8 bases match TRBD1. The J segment lost 4 bases and the V segment lost 4 bases, leaving 3 bases of the junction unmatched. The CDR3 covers 14 residues. Germline lookup yields CDR1 KGHSH and CDR2 LQKENI. CDR3 in amino acids: CASSLGTGNQPQHF. Here the CDR3 DNA reads TGTGCCAGCTCACTTGGGACAGGAAATCAGCCCCAGCATTTT. Full variable domain (rest looked up from reference TRBV18 and TRBJ1-5): NAGVMQNPRHLVRRRGQEARLRCSPMKGHSHVYWYRQLPEEGLKFMVYLQKENIIDESGMPKERFSAEFPKEGPSILRIQQVVRGDSAAYFCASSLGTGNQPQHFGDGTRLSIL.

CDR3: CASSVGQGAANTEAFF. CDR3 nucleotides: TGTGCCAGTAGTGTAGGACAGGGGGCGGCGAACACTGAAGCTTTCTTT. The chain joins TRBV19 to TRBJ1-1; TRBD1 agrees at 11 bases. J gave up 1 base and V 5 bases, and 6 bases lay outside the gene matches. Germline V CDR1 and CDR2: LNHDA, SQIVND (reference sequence). This CDR3 is built from 16 residues.

This sequence joins TRBV28 and TRBJ2-7, with 11 bases fitting TRBD2. The germline V gene encodes CDR1 MDHEN and CDR2 SYDVKM. V lost 6 bases to trimming and J lost 3 bases; unmatched junction nucleotides: 10. The CDR3 contains 16 residues. The CDR3 nucleotides read TGTGCCAGCAGCACCCCTTTAGCGGGAGGGGTCTACGAGCAGTACTTC. Translating gives CASSTPLAGGVYEQYF.

This clone was detected only a few times. The genes are TRBV12-5 and TRBJ1-3; D gene ambiguous. Between the trimmed V and J ends, which lost 3 bases and 0 bases, there was a span of 9 bases. The CDR3 is made up of 15 amino acids. Looked up from germline, CDR1 is LGHNT and CDR2 is FRNRAP. CDR3 DNA: TGTGCTAGTGGTTTCCCACTTCTCTCTGGAAACACCATATATTTT. Protein: CASGFPLLSGNTIYF.